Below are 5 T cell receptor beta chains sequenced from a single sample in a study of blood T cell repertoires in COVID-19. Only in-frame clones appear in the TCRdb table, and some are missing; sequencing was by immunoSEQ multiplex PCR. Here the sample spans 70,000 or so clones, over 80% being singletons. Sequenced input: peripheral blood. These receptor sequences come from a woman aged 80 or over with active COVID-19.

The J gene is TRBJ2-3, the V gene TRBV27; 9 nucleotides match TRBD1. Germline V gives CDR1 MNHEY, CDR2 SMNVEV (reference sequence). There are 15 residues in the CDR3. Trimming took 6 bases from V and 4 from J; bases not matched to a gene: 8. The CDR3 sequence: CASSYRGRRADTQYF. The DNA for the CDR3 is TGTGCCAGCAGCTACAGGGGGCGAAGGGCAGATACGCAGTATTTT.

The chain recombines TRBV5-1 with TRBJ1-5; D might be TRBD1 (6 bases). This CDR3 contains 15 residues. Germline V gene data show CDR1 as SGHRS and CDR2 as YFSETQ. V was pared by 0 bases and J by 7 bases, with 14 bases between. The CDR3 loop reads CASSLGDNLGQPQHF. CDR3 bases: TGCGCCAGCAGCTTGGGGGACAACCTAGGACAGCCCCAGCATTTT. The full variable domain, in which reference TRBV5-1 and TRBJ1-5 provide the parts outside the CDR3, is KAGVTQTPRYLIKTRGQQVTLSCSPISGHRSVSWYQQTPGQGLQFLFEYFSETQRNKGNFPGRFSGRQFSNSRSEMNVSTLELGDSALYLCASSLGDNLGQPQHFGDGTRLSIL.

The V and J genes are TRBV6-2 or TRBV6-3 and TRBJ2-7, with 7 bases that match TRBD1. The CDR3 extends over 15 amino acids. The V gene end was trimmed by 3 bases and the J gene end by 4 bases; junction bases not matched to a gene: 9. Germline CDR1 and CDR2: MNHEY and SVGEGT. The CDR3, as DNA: TGTGCCAGCAGTTATGGTACAGGGGCTACTTACGAGCAGTACTTC. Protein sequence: CASSYGTGATYEQYF.

This CDR3 is CASSSLSGRSAGELFF. In DNA, the CDR3 is TGTGCCAGCAGCTCCCTTAGCGGGAGGAGTGCCGGGGAGCTGTTTTTT. The V call is TRBV7-6, the J call TRBJ2-2, with 10 bases identical to TRBD2. V trimming: 4 bases; J trimming: 6 bases; junction bases outside the gene matches: 8. CDR3 length: 16 residues. CDR1 is SGHVS and CDR2 is FNYEAQ in the germline V gene.

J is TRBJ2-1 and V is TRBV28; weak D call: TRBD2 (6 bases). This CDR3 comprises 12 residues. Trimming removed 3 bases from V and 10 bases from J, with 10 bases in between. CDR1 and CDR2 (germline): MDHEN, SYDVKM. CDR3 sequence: CASSFGSPEQFF. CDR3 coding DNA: TGTGCCAGCAGTTTCGGGAGTCCGGAGCAGTTCTTC.